These 7 T cell receptor beta chains were all obtained from the same sample, sequenced in a study of blood T cell repertoires in COVID-19 (dated by TCRdb to about 2020). Library generation was performed with the immunoSEQ multiplex PCR assay. In TCRdb, the immuneACCESS table is reduced to in-frame sequences with V and J assigned. These tables do not hold every clone; where another copy was compared, an unresolved V gene accounts for under half, and the others remain unexplained. This sample comprises hundreds of thousands of clones, less than 85% of them detected only once. The ten largest clones take up 3% to 4.5% of the sample. The sequenced sample consisted of peripheral blood. These receptors were collected from a young woman with acute or convalescent COVID-19.

This clone was seen more than once but under ten times. The CDR3 is CASSYAGSGPPPLHF. Here the CDR3 DNA reads TGTGCCAGCAGTTATGCTGGGTCAGGGCCTCCACCCCTCCACTTT. V gene TRBV3-1 (or the pseudogene TRBV3-2) combines with J gene TRBJ1-6; TRBD1 might be the D (5 bases). Germline V lookup: CDR1 LGHDT, CDR2 YNNKEL (reference sequence). The V end was cut by 6 bases, the J end by 11 bases, with 20 bases between. This CDR3 is 15 amino acids long.

The chain uses TRBV19 and TRBJ1-4; no clear D. The CDR3 spans 17 residues. V lost 2 bases and J 7 bases, leaving 20 bases between the germline ends. Germline V gene data show CDR1 as LNHDA and CDR2 as SQIVND (reference sequence). The CDR3 region is CASSIWASAENSEKLFF. Written as DNA, the CDR3 is TGTGCCAGTAGTATATGGGCGTCGGCAGAAAATAGTGAAAAACTGTTTTTT.

This clone occurred a few times. V is TRBV7-9 and J is TRBJ1-1; 7 positions agree with TRBD1. The V gene's germline CDR1 is SEHNR and CDR2 FQNEAQ (reference sequence). The CDR3 extends over 13 amino acids. V lost 2 bases to trimming and J lost 7 bases; unmatched junction nucleotides: 4. CDR3 in DNA: TGTGCCAGCAGCTTACAGGGGGTGGGTGAAGCTTTCTTT. Protein: CASSLQGVGEAFF.

The V gene is TRBV24-1, the J gene TRBJ1-5, with D hard to call. The CDR3 is made up of 13 amino acids. CDR1 is KGHDR, CDR2 SFDVKD, per germline. Trimming took off 9 bases at V and 6 bases at J, with 14 bases between the two ends. CDR3 residues: CATAERVGQPQHF. CDR3 nucleotide sequence: TGTGCCACCGCCGAGAGGGTTGGTCAGCCCCAGCATTTT.

This clone has just a few counts. The DNA for the CDR3 is TGTGCCAGCAGCACTAAACTCGATTCACCCCTCCACTTT. Its protein product is CASSTKLDSPLHF. This sequence joins TRBV12-3 or TRBV12-4 and TRBJ1-6; D is ambiguous. The CDR3 loop spans 13 amino acids. Trimming removed 6 bases from V and 8 bases from J, with 11 bases in between.

This chain joins TRBV6-5 and TRBJ1-6; TRBD1 aligns across 7 bases. The V gene's germline CDR1 is MNHEY and CDR2 SVGAGI. The CDR3 spans 15 residues. Losses at the gene ends were 6 bases for V and 7 bases for J; bases not matched to a gene: 9. The CDR3 nucleotides are TGTGCCAGCAGATCTCCGGGACAGCAAAATTCACCCCTCCACTTT. Protein sequence: CASRSPGQQNSPLHF.

In its sample, this clone was seen a few times. The rearrangement links TRBV6-1 to TRBJ1-1; tentative D call: TRBD1 (5 bases). This CDR3 comprises 15 residues. Trimming removed 0 bases at V and 0 bases at J, with 8 bases between. Per the germline V gene, CDR1 is MNHNS and CDR2 is SASEGT. CDR3 nucleotide sequence: TGTGCCAGCAGTGAAGCGCCCAGGGTGAACACTGAAGCTTTCTTT. This sequence encodes CASSEAPRVNTEAFF.